The rows below give T cell receptor beta chains drawn from one sample of a study of blood T cell repertoires in COVID-19. Generated by immunoSEQ multiplex PCR, the TCRdb table keeps only in-frame clones and is missing some. This sample has about 86,000 clones, with 87% found just once. The sample was peripheral blood. Source of these receptors: a human donor in a cohort sampled during active COVID-19. Both conserved end residues are part of each CDR3. The D gene is left open where the match is weak. Clone sizes are given selectively: once, few, many, or a class where the clone is expanded.

V gene: TRBV2; J gene: TRBJ1-5; clone size: few; D gene: .; CDR3 protein: CASRRAPGNQPQHF; CDR3 DNA: TGTGCCAGCAGGAGGGCCCCGGGGAACCAGCCCCAGCATTTT
V gene: TRBV6-4; J gene: TRBJ2-2; clone size: .; D gene: .; CDR3 protein: CASSPTDTGELFF; CDR3 DNA: TGTGCCAGCAGTCCCACAGACACCGGGGAGCTGTTTTTT
V gene: TRBV14; J gene: TRBJ2-5; clone size: few; D gene: .; CDR3 protein: CASSQGARSVTQYF; CDR3 DNA: TGTGCCAGCAGCCAAGGGGCCCGATCGGTAACCCAGTACTTC
V gene: TRBV5-1; J gene: TRBJ1-1; clone size: .; D gene: TRBD1; CDR3 protein: CASRPSGGTEAFF; CDR3 DNA: TGCGCCAGCAGACCTTCAGGGGGCACTGAAGCTTTCTTT
V gene: TRBV3-1/TRBV3-2; J gene: TRBJ2-1; clone size: .; D gene: .; CDR3 protein: CASSLRSRNEQFF; CDR3 DNA: TGTGCCAGCAGCTTGAGGTCGCGCAATGAGCAGTTCTTC
V gene: TRBV19; J gene: TRBJ1-1; clone size: .; D gene: TRBD1; CDR3 protein: CASSPRDRVNTEAFF; CDR3 DNA: TGTGCCAGTAGTCCGCGGGACAGGGTGAACACTGAAGCTTTCTTT
V gene: TRBV28; J gene: TRBJ1-2; clone size: .; D gene: .; CDR3 protein: CASTDSYYGYTF; CDR3 DNA: TGTGCCAGCACCGACAGCTACTATGGCTACACCTTC
V gene: TRBV12-3/TRBV12-4; J gene: TRBJ2-1; clone size: .; D gene: .; CDR3 protein: CASSFTGEQFF; CDR3 DNA: TGTGCCAGCAGTTTTACAGGCGAGCAGTTCTTC
V gene: TRBV7-9; J gene: TRBJ1-5; clone size: once; D gene: .; CDR3 protein: CASSLGESRPQHF; CDR3 DNA: TGTGCCAGCAGCCTAGGAGAGTCGCGGCCCCAGCATTTT
V gene: TRBV20-1; J gene: TRBJ2-5; clone size: .; D gene: .; CDR3 protein: CSAAIRETQYF; CDR3 DNA: TGCAGTGCTGCGATACGAGAGACCCAGTACTTC
V gene: TRBV28; J gene: TRBJ2-1; clone size: .; D gene: .; CDR3 protein: CASGAGPYNEQFF; CDR3 DNA: TGTGCCAGCGGGGCCGGCCCTTACAATGAGCAGTTCTTC
V gene: TRBV5-5; J gene: TRBJ2-4; clone size: .; D gene: .; CDR3 protein: CASSSTLAKNIQYF; CDR3 DNA: TGTGCCAGCAGCTCTACCCTAGCCAAAAACATTCAGTACTTC
V gene: TRBV19; J gene: TRBJ1-1; clone size: few; D gene: TRBD1; CDR3 protein: CASSRTGGGVNTEAFF; CDR3 DNA: TGTGCCAGTAGTAGGACAGGGGGCGGCGTGAACACTGAAGCTTTCTTT
V gene: TRBV3-1/TRBV3-2; J gene: TRBJ2-3; clone size: .; D gene: TRBD1; CDR3 protein: CASSQGGQGASDTQYF; CDR3 DNA: TGTGCCAGCAGCCAAGGGGGTCAGGGGGCATCAGATACGCAGTATTTT
V gene: TRBV9; J gene: TRBJ2-3; clone size: .; D gene: TRBD2; CDR3 protein: CASSPRGTSGGSDTQYF; CDR3 DNA: TGTGCCAGCAGCCCCAGAGGGACTAGCGGGGGGTCAGATACGCAGTATTTT
V gene: TRBV5-3; J gene: TRBJ2-5; clone size: .; D gene: .; CDR3 protein: CARSSMGSCGRGEIQKETQYF; CDR3 DNA: TGTGCCAGAAGCTCGATGGGGTCCTGTGGCAGGGGGGAGATCCAAAAAGAGACCCAGTACTTC
V gene: TRBV28; J gene: TRBJ2-7; clone size: .; D gene: TRBD1; CDR3 protein: CASSLAPGTGIYEQYF; CDR3 DNA: TGTGCCAGCAGTTTAGCCCCCGGGACAGGGATCTACGAGCAGTACTTC
V gene: TRBV7-6; J gene: TRBJ2-2; clone size: few; D gene: .; CDR3 protein: CASTPLGKEVSGELFF; CDR3 DNA: TGTGCCAGCACCCCCCTCGGGAAGGAGGTTAGCGGGGAGCTGTTTTTT
V gene: TRBV28; J gene: TRBJ1-6; clone size: .; D gene: .; CDR3 protein: CASRFRTTAGSPLHF; CDR3 DNA: TGTGCCAGCAGGTTCAGGACAACAGCAGGCTCACCCCTCCACTTT
V gene: TRBV3-1/TRBV3-2; J gene: TRBJ1-3; clone size: .; D gene: TRBD1; CDR3 protein: CASSQWATGESGNTIYF; CDR3 DNA: TGTGCCAGCAGCCAATGGGCGACAGGGGAGTCGGGAAACACCATATATTTT
V gene: TRBV6-6; J gene: TRBJ1-5; clone size: .; D gene: TRBD1; CDR3 protein: CASSAAGQGGQPQHF; CDR3 DNA: TGTGCCAGCAGCGCGGCGGGACAGGGAGGCCAGCCCCAGCATTTT
V gene: TRBV7-9; J gene: TRBJ2-2; clone size: .; D gene: TRBD1; CDR3 protein: CASIDRVFAGELFF; CDR3 DNA: TGTGCCAGCATAGACAGGGTCTTTGCCGGGGAGCTGTTTTTT
V gene: TRBV19; J gene: TRBJ1-5; clone size: .; D gene: .; CDR3 protein: CASKGLASGNQPQHF; CDR3 DNA: TGTGCCAGTAAAGGACTCGCATCGGGCAATCAGCCCCAGCATTTT
V gene: TRBV7-2; J gene: TRBJ1-5; clone size: .; D gene: .; CDR3 protein: CASSPHLVGEVPQHF; CDR3 DNA: TGTGCCAGCAGCCCTCATTTGGTCGGTGAGGTGCCCCAGCATTTT
V gene: TRBV7-9; J gene: TRBJ1-1; clone size: .; D gene: .; CDR3 protein: CASSLRQGGTEAFF; CDR3 DNA: TGTGCCAGCAGCTTAAGGCAGGGAGGAACTGAAGCTTTCTTT
V gene: TRBV27; J gene: TRBJ2-7; clone size: .; D gene: TRBD1; CDR3 protein: CASSSGQVYEQYF; CDR3 DNA: TGTGCCAGCAGTTCGGGACAGGTATACGAGCAGTACTTC
V gene: TRBV5-1; J gene: TRBJ1-5; clone size: .; D gene: .; CDR3 protein: CASSLDPGSNQPQHF; CDR3 DNA: TGCGCCAGCAGCTTGGACCCGGGAAGCAATCAGCCCCAGCATTTT
V gene: TRBV7-3; J gene: TRBJ2-1; clone size: .; D gene: .; CDR3 protein: CASSGGRASDRYNEQFF; CDR3 DNA: TGTGCCAGCAGCGGTGGACGTGCTAGCGATCGTTACAATGAGCAGTTCTTC
V gene: TRBV6-5; J gene: TRBJ2-2; clone size: .; D gene: .; CDR3 protein: CASRGLNTGELFF; CDR3 DNA: TGTGCCAGCAGGGGCCTGAACACCGGGGAGCTGTTTTTT
V gene: TRBV27; J gene: TRBJ2-7; clone size: .; D gene: TRBD2; CDR3 protein: CASSYSSGSLWREQYF; CDR3 DNA: TGTGCCAGCAGTTACTCTAGCGGGAGCCTCTGGCGGGAGCAGTACTTC
V gene: TRBV3-1/TRBV3-2; J gene: TRBJ2-7; clone size: .; D gene: TRBD1; CDR3 protein: CASSQDRGQLYEQYF; CDR3 DNA: TGTGCCAGCAGCCAAGATAGGGGACAGCTCTACGAGCAGTACTTC
V gene: TRBV9; J gene: TRBJ2-3; clone size: .; D gene: .; CDR3 protein: CASSVGPTGTDTQYF; CDR3 DNA: TGTGCCAGCAGCGTAGGCCCAACAGGCACAGATACGCAGTATTTT
V gene: TRBV5-1; J gene: TRBJ1-1; clone size: .; D gene: .; CDR3 protein: CASGPRGETEAFF; CDR3 DNA: TGCGCCAGCGGACCCAGGGGTGAAACTGAAGCTTTCTTT
V gene: TRBV28; J gene: TRBJ1-1; clone size: once; D gene: .; CDR3 protein: CASTGLTGLKAFF; CDR3 DNA: TGTGCCAGCACTGGTTTAACAGGGCTTAAAGCTTTCTTT
V gene: TRBV5-1; J gene: TRBJ2-7; clone size: few; D gene: TRBD2; CDR3 protein: CASSEAGGRYEQYF; CDR3 DNA: TGCGCCAGCAGCGAAGCGGGAGGGCGGTACGAGCAGTACTTC
V gene: TRBV7-9; J gene: TRBJ2-7; clone size: .; D gene: TRBD1; CDR3 protein: CASSPPDRVFNEQYF; CDR3 DNA: TGTGCCAGCAGCCCCCCCGACAGGGTGTTCAACGAGCAGTACTTC
V gene: TRBV30; J gene: TRBJ2-7; clone size: .; D gene: .; CDR3 protein: CAWSVRGGGPYEQYF; CDR3 DNA: TGTGCCTGGAGTGTACGGGGAGGGGGGCCCTACGAGCAGTACTTC
V gene: TRBV6-5; J gene: TRBJ1-1; clone size: .; D gene: .; CDR3 protein: CASSQSLSDTEAFF; CDR3 DNA: TGTGCCAGCAGCCAATCCCTTAGCGACACTGAAGCTTTCTTT
V gene: TRBV3-1/TRBV3-2; J gene: TRBJ2-1; clone size: .; D gene: TRBD2; CDR3 protein: CASSQGGGSSYNEQFF; CDR3 DNA: TGTGCCAGCAGCCAAGGTGGCGGGAGTTCCTACAATGAGCAGTTCTTC
V gene: TRBV28; J gene: TRBJ1-1; clone size: .; D gene: .; CDR3 protein: CASRIRGHRNTEAFF; CDR3 DNA: TGTGCCAGCAGGATTAGGGGACACAGGAACACTGAAGCTTTCTTT
V gene: TRBV7-9; J gene: TRBJ2-7; clone size: .; D gene: TRBD2; CDR3 protein: CASSLWSGLAGDEQYF; CDR3 DNA: TGTGCCAGCAGCTTATGGTCTGGACTAGCGGGAGACGAGCAGTACTTC
V gene: TRBV15; J gene: TRBJ1-1; clone size: .; D gene: .; CDR3 protein: CATSRGGTEAFF; CDR3 DNA: TGTGCCACCAGCAGGGGGGGAACTGAAGCTTTCTTT